The source of this TCR beta chain is a study of shared clonotypes between healthy human individuals. Across several immunoSEQ plates, the genomic DNA of each subset was split evenly. Source study methods: For the immunoSEQ data, sequences were junction-only without quality scores, so filtering differed. TCRdb keeps only in-frame clones here, not all; method: immunoSEQ multiplex PCR. That table furnishes V, J and clone size, whereas the DNA furnished D and trimming. The repertoire holds about 680,000 clones, with about 74% as singletons. In this sample, this clone turned up once. Its antigen is unknown. In the CD4+ fraction, cells were divided into CD45RA+ naive and CD45RA-negative memory subsets. The germline V gene has CDR1 SNHLY and CDR2 FYNNEI. Trimming took 6 bases from V and 3 from J; bases not matched to a gene: 14. The CDR3 is 17 residues long. Whole-study findings and limits: Limitation of the genetic and exposure-history diversity represented came from the few donors.

The chain links TRBV2 to TRBJ2-1; TRBD2 agrees at 7 bases. The source is a woman in her twenties or thirties in good health. The sequenced sample was memory CD4+ T cells sorted from blood. Subset indicated: CD45RA-negative fraction. The CDR3 sequence: CASRDPFEQRDYNEQFF. The CDR3 DNA reads as TGTGCCAGCAGAGACCCGTTCGAGCAGCGGGACTACAATGAGCAGTTCTTC.